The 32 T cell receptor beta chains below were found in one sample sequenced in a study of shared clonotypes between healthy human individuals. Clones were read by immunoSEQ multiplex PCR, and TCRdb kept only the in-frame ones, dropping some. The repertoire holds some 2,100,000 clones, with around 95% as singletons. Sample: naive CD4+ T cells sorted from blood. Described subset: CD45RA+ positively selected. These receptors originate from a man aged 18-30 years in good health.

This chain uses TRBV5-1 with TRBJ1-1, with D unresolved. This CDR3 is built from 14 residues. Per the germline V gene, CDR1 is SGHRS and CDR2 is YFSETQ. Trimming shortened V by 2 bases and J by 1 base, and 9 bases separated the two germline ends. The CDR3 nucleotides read TGCGCCAGCAGCTTTCGGGCATCGAACACTGAAGCTTTCTTT. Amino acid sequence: CASSFRASNTEAFF.

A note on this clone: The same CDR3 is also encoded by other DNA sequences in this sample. Written as DNA, the CDR3 is TGTGCCAGCAGCAGATTAGATACGCAGTATTTT. It specifies CASSRLDTQYF. The genes are TRBV5-6 and TRBJ2-3; no clear D. Trimming took off 4 bases at V and 5 bases at J, with 5 bases between the two ends. Germline V gives CDR1 SGHDT, CDR2 YYEEEE. The CDR3 runs 11 residues. Filled out from reference TRBV5-6 and TRBJ2-3, the complete variable domain reads DAGVTQSPTHLIKTRGQQVTLRCSPKSGHDTVSWYQQALGQGPQFIFQYYEEEERQRGNFPDRFSGHQFPNYSSELNVNALLLGDSALYLCASSRLDTQYFGPGTRLTVL.

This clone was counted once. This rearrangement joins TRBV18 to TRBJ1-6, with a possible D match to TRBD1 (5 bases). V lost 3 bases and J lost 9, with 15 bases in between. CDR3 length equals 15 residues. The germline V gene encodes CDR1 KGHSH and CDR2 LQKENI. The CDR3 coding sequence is TGTGCCAGCTCACCCCCGGGGGTTTTAGGTTCACCCCTCCACTTT. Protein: CASSPPGVLGSPLHF.

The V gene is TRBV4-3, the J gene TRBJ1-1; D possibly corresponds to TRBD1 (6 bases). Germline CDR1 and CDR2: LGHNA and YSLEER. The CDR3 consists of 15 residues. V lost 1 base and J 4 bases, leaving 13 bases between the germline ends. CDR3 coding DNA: TGCGCCAGCAGCCAAGCGATGGGGGCGACCACTGAAGCTTTCTTT. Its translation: CASSQAMGATTEAFF.

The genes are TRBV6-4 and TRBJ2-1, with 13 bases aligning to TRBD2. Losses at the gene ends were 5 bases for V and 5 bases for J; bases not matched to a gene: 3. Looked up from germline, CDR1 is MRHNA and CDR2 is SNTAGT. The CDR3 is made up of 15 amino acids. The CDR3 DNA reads TGTGCCAGCAGTTCGACTAGCGGGGGGAACAATGAGCAGTTCTTC. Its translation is CASSSTSGGNNEQFF.

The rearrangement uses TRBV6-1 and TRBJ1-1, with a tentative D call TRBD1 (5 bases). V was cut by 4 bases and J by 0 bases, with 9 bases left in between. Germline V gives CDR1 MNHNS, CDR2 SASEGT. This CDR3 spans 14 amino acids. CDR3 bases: TGTGCCAGCAGTGCAGGGAGGATGAACACTGAAGCTTTCTTT. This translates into CASSAGRMNTEAFF.

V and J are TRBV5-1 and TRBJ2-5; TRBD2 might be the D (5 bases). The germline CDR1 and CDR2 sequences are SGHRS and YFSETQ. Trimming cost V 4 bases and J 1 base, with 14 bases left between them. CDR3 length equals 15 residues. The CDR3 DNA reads TGCGCCAGCAGCATACCGATGGGAGCCCAAGAGACCCAGTACTTC. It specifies CASSIPMGAQETQYF.

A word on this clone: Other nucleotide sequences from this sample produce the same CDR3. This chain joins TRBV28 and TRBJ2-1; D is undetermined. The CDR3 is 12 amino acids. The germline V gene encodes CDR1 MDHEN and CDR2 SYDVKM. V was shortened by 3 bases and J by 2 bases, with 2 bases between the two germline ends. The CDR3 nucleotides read TGTGCCAGCAGTTTGACCTACAATGAGCAGTTCTTC. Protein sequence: CASSLTYNEQFF.

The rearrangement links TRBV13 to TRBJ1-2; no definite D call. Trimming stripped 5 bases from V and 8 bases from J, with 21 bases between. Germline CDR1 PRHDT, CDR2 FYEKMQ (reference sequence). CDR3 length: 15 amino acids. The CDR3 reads CASSNPGLREEGYTF. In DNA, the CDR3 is TGTGCCAGCAGCAACCCGGGCCTTAGAGAGGAGGGCTACACCTTC.

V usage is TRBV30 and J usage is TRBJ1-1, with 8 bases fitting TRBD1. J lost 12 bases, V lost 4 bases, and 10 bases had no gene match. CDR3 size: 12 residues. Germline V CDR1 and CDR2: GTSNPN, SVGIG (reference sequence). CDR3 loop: CAWNQQGAGTFF. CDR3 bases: TGTGCCTGGAATCAGCAGGGGGCCGGGACTTTCTTT. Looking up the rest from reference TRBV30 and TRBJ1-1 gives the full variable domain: SQTIHQWPATLVQPVGSPLSLECTVEGTSNPNLYWYRQAAGRGLQLLFYSVGIGQISSEVPQNLSASRPQDRQFILSSKKLLLSDSGFYLCAWNQQGAGTFFGQGTRLTVV.

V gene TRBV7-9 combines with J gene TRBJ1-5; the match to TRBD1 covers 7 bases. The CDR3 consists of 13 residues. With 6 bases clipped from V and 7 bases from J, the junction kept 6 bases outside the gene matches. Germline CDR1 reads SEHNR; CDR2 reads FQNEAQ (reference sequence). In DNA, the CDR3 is TGTGCCAGCAGTTATGACAGGGTGCAGCCCCAGCATTTT. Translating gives CASSYDRVQPQHF. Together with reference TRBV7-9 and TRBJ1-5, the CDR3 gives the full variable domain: DTGVSQNPRHKITKRGQNVTFRCDPISEHNRLYWYRQTLGQGPEFLTYFQNEAQLEKSRLLSDRFSAERPKGSFSTLEIQRTEQGDSAMYLCASSYDRVQPQHFGDGTRLSIL.

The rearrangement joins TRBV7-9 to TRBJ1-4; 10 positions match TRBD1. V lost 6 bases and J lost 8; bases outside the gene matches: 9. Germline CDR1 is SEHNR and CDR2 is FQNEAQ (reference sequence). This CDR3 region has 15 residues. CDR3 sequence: CASRPSGTGEEKLFF. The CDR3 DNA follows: TGTGCCAGCAGACCCTCCGGGACAGGGGAAGAAAAACTGTTTTTT.

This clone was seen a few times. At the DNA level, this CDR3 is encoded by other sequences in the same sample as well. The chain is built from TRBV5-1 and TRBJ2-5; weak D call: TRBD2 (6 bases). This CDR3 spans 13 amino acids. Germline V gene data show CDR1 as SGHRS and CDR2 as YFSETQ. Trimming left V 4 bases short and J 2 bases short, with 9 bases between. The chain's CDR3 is CASSKGLQETQYF. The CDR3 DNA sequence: TGCGCCAGCAGCAAGGGACTTCAAGAGACCCAGTACTTC.

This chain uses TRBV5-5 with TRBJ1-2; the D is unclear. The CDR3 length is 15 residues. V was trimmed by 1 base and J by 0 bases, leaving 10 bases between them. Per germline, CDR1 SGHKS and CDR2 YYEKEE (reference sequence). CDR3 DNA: TGTGCCAGCAGCTTGTTGGAGGTTTCTAACTATGGCTACACCTTC. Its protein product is CASSLLEVSNYGYTF.

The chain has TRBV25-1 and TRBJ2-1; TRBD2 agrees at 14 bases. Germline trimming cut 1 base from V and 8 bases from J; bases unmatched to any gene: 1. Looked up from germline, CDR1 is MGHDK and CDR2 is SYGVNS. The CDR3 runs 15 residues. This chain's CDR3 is CASSELGLAGDEQFF. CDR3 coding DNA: TGTGCCAGCAGTGAATTGGGACTAGCGGGAGATGAGCAGTTCTTC.

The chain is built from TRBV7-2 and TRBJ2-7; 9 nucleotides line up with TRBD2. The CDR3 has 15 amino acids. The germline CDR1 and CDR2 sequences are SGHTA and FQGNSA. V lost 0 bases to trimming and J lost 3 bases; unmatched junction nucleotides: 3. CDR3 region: CASSLATSGLYEQYF. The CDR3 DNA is TGTGCCAGCAGCTTAGCTACTAGCGGGCTCTACGAGCAGTACTTC.

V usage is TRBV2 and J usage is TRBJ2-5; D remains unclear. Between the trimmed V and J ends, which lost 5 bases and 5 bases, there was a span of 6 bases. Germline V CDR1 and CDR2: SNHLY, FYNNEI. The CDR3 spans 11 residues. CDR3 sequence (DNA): TGTGCCAGCAGTACAACTGAGACCCAGTACTTC. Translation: CASSTTETQYF. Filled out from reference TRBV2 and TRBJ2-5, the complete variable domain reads EPEVTQTPSHQVTQMGQEVILRCVPISNHLYFYWYRQILGQKVEFLVSFYNNEISEKSEIFDDQFSVERPDGSNFTLKIRSTKLEDSAMYFCASSTTETQYFGPGTRLLVL.

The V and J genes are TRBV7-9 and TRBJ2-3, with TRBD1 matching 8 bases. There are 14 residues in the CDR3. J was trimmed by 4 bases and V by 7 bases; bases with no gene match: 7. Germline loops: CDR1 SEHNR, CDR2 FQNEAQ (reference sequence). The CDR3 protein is CASTIGQGPDTQYF. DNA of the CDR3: TGTGCCAGCACCATCGGACAGGGTCCAGATACGCAGTATTTT.

The CDR3 is CASSLYGGTGVTSGANVLTF. The CDR3 DNA follows: TGTGCCAGCAGTTTATACGGTGGGACAGGGGTTACCTCTGGGGCCAACGTCCTGACTTTC. J is TRBJ2-6 and V is TRBV27; 10 positions agree with TRBD1. Germline CDR1 reads MNHEY; CDR2 reads SMNVEV (reference sequence). The ends lost 1 base at V and 0 bases at J; junction bases unmatched: 9. The CDR3 covers 20 residues.

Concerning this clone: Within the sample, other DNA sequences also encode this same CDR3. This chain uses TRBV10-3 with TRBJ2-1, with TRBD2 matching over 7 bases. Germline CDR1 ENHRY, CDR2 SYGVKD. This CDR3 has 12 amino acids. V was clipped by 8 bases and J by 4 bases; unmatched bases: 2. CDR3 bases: TGTGCCATCTCCGGGGGGTACAATGAGCAGTTCTTC. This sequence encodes CAISGGYNEQFF.

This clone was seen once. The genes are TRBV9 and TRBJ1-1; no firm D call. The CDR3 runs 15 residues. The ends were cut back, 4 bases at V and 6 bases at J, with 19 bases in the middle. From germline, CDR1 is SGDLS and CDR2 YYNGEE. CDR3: CASSTRASNHAEAFF. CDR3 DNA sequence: TGTGCCAGCAGCACTAGGGCCTCCAACCACGCTGAAGCTTTCTTT.

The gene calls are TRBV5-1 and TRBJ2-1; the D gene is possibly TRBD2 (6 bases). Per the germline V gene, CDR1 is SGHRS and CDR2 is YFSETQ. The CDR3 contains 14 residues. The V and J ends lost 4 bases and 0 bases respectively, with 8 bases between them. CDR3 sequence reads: CASSHGSSYNEQFF. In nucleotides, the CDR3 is TGCGCCAGCAGCCACGGGAGCTCCTACAATGAGCAGTTCTTC. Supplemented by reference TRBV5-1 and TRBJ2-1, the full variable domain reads KAGVTQTPRYLIKTRGQQVTLSCSPISGHRSVSWYQQTPGQGLQFLFEYFSETQRNKGNFPGRFSGRQFSNSRSEMNVSTLELGDSALYLCASSHGSSYNEQFFGPGTRLTVL.

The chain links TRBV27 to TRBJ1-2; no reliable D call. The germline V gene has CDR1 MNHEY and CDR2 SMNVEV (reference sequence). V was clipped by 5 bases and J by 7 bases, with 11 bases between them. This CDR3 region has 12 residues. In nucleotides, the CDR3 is TGTGCCAGCAGTGACCGTATCGGTGGCTACACCTTC. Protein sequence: CASSDRIGGYTF.

CDR3 sequence: CAWSGELAGAQFF. CDR3 coding DNA: TGTGCCTGGAGTGGAGAGTTAGCGGGAGCGCAGTTCTTC. V usage is TRBV30 and J usage is TRBJ2-1, with TRBD2 matching over 9 bases. Unmatched junction bases numbered 7, after V lost 1 base and J lost 12 bases. Germline CDR1 reads GTSNPN; CDR2 reads SVGIG (reference sequence). The CDR3 totals 13 residues.

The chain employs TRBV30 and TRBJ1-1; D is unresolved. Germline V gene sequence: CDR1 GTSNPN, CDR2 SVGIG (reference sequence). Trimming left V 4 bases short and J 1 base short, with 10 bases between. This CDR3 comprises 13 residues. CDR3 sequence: CAWTALGNTEAFF. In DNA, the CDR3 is TGTGCCTGGACCGCCCTGGGGAACACTGAAGCTTTCTTT.

CDR3 DNA: TGCGCCAGCAGCAATCAAGCAGCCGCAACTAATGAAAAACTGTTTTTT. Its protein is CASSNQAAATNEKLFF. The gene calls are TRBV5-1 and TRBJ1-4; the D is unclear. Trimming took off 4 bases at V and 0 bases at J, with 13 bases between the two ends. This CDR3 comprises 16 residues. Germline V gives CDR1 SGHRS, CDR2 YFSETQ. Drawing the rest from reference TRBV5-1 and TRBJ1-4, the complete variable domain is KAGVTQTPRYLIKTRGQQVTLSCSPISGHRSVSWYQQTPGQGLQFLFEYFSETQRNKGNFPGRFSGRQFSNSRSEMNVSTLELGDSALYLCASSNQAAATNEKLFFGSGTQLSVL.

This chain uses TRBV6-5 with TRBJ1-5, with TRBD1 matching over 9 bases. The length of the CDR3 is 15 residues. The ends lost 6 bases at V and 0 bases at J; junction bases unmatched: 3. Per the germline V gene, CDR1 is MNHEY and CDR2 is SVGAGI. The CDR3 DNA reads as TGTGCCAGCAGACTACAGGGGGCTAGCAATCAGCCCCAGCATTTT. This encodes CASRLQGASNQPQHF.

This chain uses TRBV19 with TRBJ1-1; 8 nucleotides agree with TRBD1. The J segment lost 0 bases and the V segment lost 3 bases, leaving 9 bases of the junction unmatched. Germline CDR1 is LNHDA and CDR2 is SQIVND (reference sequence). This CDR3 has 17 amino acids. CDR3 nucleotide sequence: TGTGCCAGTAGTATCGGTCTAAGACAGGGGATGAACACTGAAGCTTTCTTT. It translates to CASSIGLRQGMNTEAFF.

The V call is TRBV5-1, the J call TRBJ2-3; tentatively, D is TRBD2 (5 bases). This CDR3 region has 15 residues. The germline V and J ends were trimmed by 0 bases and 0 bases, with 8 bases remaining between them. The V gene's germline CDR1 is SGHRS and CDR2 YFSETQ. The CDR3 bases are TGCGCCAGCAGCTTGGTCCGGGAAAGCACAGATACGCAGTATTTT. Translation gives CASSLVRESTDTQYF.

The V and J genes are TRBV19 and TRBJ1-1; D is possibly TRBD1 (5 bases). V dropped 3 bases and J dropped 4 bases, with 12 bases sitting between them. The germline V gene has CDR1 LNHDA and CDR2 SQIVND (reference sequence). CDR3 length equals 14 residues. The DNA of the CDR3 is TGTGCCAGTAGTATGGGGCAGGTAAGCACTGAAGCTTTCTTT. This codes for CASSMGQVSTEAFF.

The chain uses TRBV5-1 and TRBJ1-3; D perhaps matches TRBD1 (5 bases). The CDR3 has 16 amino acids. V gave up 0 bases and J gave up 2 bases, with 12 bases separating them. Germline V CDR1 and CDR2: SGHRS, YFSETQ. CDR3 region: CASSLGAGSTGNTIYF. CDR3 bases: TGCGCCAGCAGCTTGGGGGCAGGGAGCACTGGAAACACCATATATTTT. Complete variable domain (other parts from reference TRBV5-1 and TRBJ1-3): KAGVTQTPRYLIKTRGQQVTLSCSPISGHRSVSWYQQTPGQGLQFLFEYFSETQRNKGNFPGRFSGRQFSNSRSEMNVSTLELGDSALYLCASSLGAGSTGNTIYFGEGSWLTVV.

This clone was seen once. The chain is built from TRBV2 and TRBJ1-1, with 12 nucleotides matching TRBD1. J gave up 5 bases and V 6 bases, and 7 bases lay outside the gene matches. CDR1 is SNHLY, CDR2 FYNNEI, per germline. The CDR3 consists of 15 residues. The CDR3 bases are TGTGCCAGCAGGGGGACAGGGGGCGCAAGGACTGAAGCTTTCTTT. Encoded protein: CASRGTGGARTEAFF.